The 18 T cell receptor beta chains given below trace back to one sample, sequenced in a study of human T cells and chemical hapten exposure. The authors extracted total RNA from unfractionated whole blood. TCRdb called the 5' RACE reads again in MiXCR, with one record for every CDR3 protein. The table lists about 140,000 distinct CDR3 sequences, around 4% of them singletons, with over 1.1% in the top ten. The receptors here all came from a female donor in good health.

In its sample, this clonotype was seen many times. J is TRBJ2-1 and V is TRBV29-1, with D unresolved. V dropped 1 base and J dropped 0 bases, with 4 bases sitting between them. This CDR3 is 13 amino acids long. The V gene's germline CDR1 is SQVTM and CDR2 ANQGSEA. Here the CDR3 DNA reads TGCAGCGTTGAAGTGAGCTCCTACAATGAGCAGTTCTTC. Translated: CSVEVSSYNEQFF.

This clonotype was found a few times. This chain connects TRBV4-1 to TRBJ2-3; perhaps D is TRBD1 or TRBD2 (5 bases each). CDR3 size: 14 residues. V dropped 3 bases and J dropped 4 bases, with 11 bases sitting between them. Germline V gives CDR1 MGHRA, CDR2 YSYEKL. DNA for the CDR3: TGCGCCAGCAGCCAGCCTGGGGGTTCAGATACGCAGTATTTT. Amino acids: CASSQPGGSDTQYF.

This clonotype has a count of ten or more. CDR3 DNA: TGTGCCAGCAGTGCCCGCCACGGGACCGACCTCGGGCAGTACTTC. Protein product: CASSARHGTDLGQYF. This rearrangement joins TRBV28 to TRBJ2-7; D may be TRBD1 or TRBD2 (5 bases each). This CDR3 contains 15 residues. Germline lookup yields CDR1 MDHEN and CDR2 SYDVKM. V was trimmed by 5 bases and J by 9 bases, leaving 23 bases between them.

This clonotype was seen repeatedly, ten times or more. The chain is built from TRBV25-1 and TRBJ1-6; D is unresolved. Germline V gene sequence: CDR1 MGHDK, CDR2 SYGVNS. V was shortened by 8 bases and J by 10 bases, with 21 bases between the two germline ends. The length of the CDR3 is 15 residues. CDR3 region: CASQIREGGGSPLHF. The CDR3 coding sequence is TGTGCCAGCCAAATAAGGGAGGGAGGTGGCTCACCCCTCCACTTT.

Many counts were recorded for this clonotype. The CDR3 bases are TGTGCCAGCAGTTCCTGGACAGGGAAAGAACCGGGAGCTTTCTTT. Protein sequence: CASSSWTGKEPGAFF. V and J are TRBV27 and TRBJ1-1, with TRBD1 matching over 8 bases. This CDR3 contains 15 residues. The V and J ends lost 4 bases and 10 bases, in that order; junction bases with no gene match: 14. Per the germline V gene, CDR1 is MNHEY and CDR2 is SMNVEV (reference sequence).

At least ten counts were recorded for this clonotype. The chain couples TRBV7-2 to TRBJ1-5; D ambiguous. The CDR3 spans 15 residues. The germline gives CDR1 SGHTA, CDR2 FQGNSA. The germline V and J ends were trimmed by 1 base and 7 bases, with 14 bases remaining between them. This chain's CDR3 is CASSLGKSWGQPQHF. CDR3 sequence (DNA): TGTGCCAGCAGCTTAGGGAAATCGTGGGGACAGCCCCAGCATTTT. Full variable domain (outside the CDR3, taken from reference TRBV7-2 and TRBJ1-5): GAGVSQSPSNKVTEKGKDVELRCDPISGHTALYWYRQSLGQGLEFLIYFQGNSAPDKSGLPSDRFSAERTGGSVSTLTIQRTQQEDSAVYLCASSLGKSWGQPQHFGDGTRLSIL.

This clonotype was counted many times. The V call is TRBV5-1, the J call TRBJ1-6; 7 bases are a match to TRBD1. From germline, CDR1 is SGHRS and CDR2 YFSETQ. The CDR3 covers 15 residues. After removal of 4 bases from V and 7 bases from J, the junction contained 8 bases not matched to a gene. The CDR3 loop is CASSADRAGNSPLHF. The DNA for the CDR3 is TGCGCCAGCAGCGCTGACAGGGCAGGGAATTCACCCCTCCACTTT.

This clonotype appeared many times. The V and J genes are TRBV23-1 and TRBJ1-2; D gene ambiguous. TRBV23-1 is designated an ORF whose function remains uncertain. V was cut by 0 bases and J by 1 base, with 12 bases left in between. The CDR3 totals 16 residues. The CDR3 nucleotides read TGCGCCAGCAGTCAATCTGGAGCATCCGATAACTATGGCTACACCTTC. It codes for CASSQSGASDNYGYTF.

This clonotype was seen many times. The chain is built from TRBV2 and TRBJ1-5; no definite D call. The CDR3 contains 15 residues. CDR1 and CDR2 (germline): SNHLY, FYNNEI. V was cut by 4 bases and J by 0 bases, with 10 bases left in between. CDR3 in DNA: TGTGCCAGCAGTGTCAGGTCGCTTAGCAATCAGCCCCAGCATTTT. It yields the protein CASSVRSLSNQPQHF.

This clonotype was seen more than once but under ten times. V usage is TRBV6-5 and J usage is TRBJ2-7, with D possibly being TRBD1 (6 bases). Trimming shortened V by 2 bases and J by 4 bases, and 18 bases separated the two germline ends. The V gene's germline CDR1 is MNHEY and CDR2 SVGAGI. The CDR3 consists of 16 residues. CDR3 in DNA: TGTGCCAGCAGTTACAGCGTCGGACAGTCACGGTACGAGCAGTACTTC. This codes for CASSYSVGQSRYEQYF.

This clonotype has a count of ten or more. The genes are TRBV27 and TRBJ2-5, with 9 bases lining up with TRBD2. Germline V lookup: CDR1 MNHEY, CDR2 SMNVEV (reference sequence). This CDR3 contains 14 residues. V dropped 1 base and J dropped 9; count of bases not matched to a gene: 6. CDR3 loop: CASSLFSGGPAQYF. The CDR3 DNA reads TGTGCCAGCAGTTTATTTAGCGGGGGCCCGGCCCAGTACTTC.

This clonotype appeared many times. The chain employs TRBV27 and TRBJ1-6; TRBD1 matches at 7 bases. V trimming: 5 bases; J trimming: 6 bases; junction bases outside the gene matches: 10. In germline, CDR1 is MNHEY, CDR2 SMNVEV (reference sequence). The CDR3 length is 16 residues. CDR3 protein: CASSLSTGAGNSPLHF. Here the CDR3 DNA reads TGTGCCAGCAGTCTCTCCACAGGGGCAGGTAATTCACCCCTCCACTTT.

This clonotype has at least ten counts. This chain connects TRBV5-1 to TRBJ2-3; 8 bases agree with TRBD2. The junction had 9 bases not matched to a gene; V was cut back by 4 bases and J by 2 bases. The germline V gene has CDR1 SGHRS and CDR2 YFSETQ. This CDR3 is 16 amino acids long. CDR3 DNA: TGCGCCAGCAGCCGAAAAAGCGGGGGTGCCACAGATACGCAGTATTTT. It yields the protein CASSRKSGGATDTQYF.

This clonotype was counted only a few times. This rearrangement joins TRBV29-1 to TRBJ2-7, with D tentatively TRBD2 (5 bases). Deletions cut 4 bases from V and 2 bases from J, with 15 bases between. Germline-derived CDR1 and CDR2 are SQVTM and ANQGSEA. The CDR3 sequence is 14 residues long. CDR3 amino acids: CSVGETGRAYEQYF. The DNA for the CDR3 is TGCAGCGTTGGGGAGACGGGTCGAGCCTACGAGCAGTACTTC.

This clonotype has ten or more counts. V gene TRBV7-8 combines with J gene TRBJ1-3; TRBD1 might be the D (5 bases). Germline CDR1 and CDR2: SGHVS and FQNEAQ. V was shortened by 5 bases and J by 3 bases, with 14 bases between the two germline ends. The CDR3 has 15 amino acids. The CDR3 DNA sequence: TGTGCCAGCAGCCAGGGTGCTCTTGATGGAAACACCATATATTTT. This codes for CASSQGALDGNTIYF.

This clonotype was detected only a few times. The V call is TRBV19, the J call TRBJ1-5; a weak D match, TRBD1 (5 bases). The germline V and J ends were trimmed by 5 bases and 0 bases, with 29 bases remaining between them. The CDR3 is 21 amino acids. Germline lookup yields CDR1 LNHDA and CDR2 SQIVND (reference sequence). CDR3 in amino acids: CASSARRGAVGTRISNQPQHF. The CDR3 coding sequence is TGTGCCAGTAGTGCCCGTCGAGGGGCGGTGGGAACGCGGATTAGCAATCAGCCCCAGCATTTT.

At least ten counts were recorded for this clonotype. J is TRBJ2-3 and V is TRBV27; 7 bases agree with TRBD1. The ends lost 4 bases at V and 2 bases at J; junction bases unmatched: 3. Germline-derived CDR1 and CDR2 are MNHEY and SMNVEV (reference sequence). The CDR3 loop spans 14 amino acids. The CDR3 coding sequence is TGTGCCAGCAGTTACAGGGGTATCACAGATACGCAGTATTTT. This sequence encodes CASSYRGITDTQYF.

This clonotype was seen only a few times. The gene calls are TRBV19 and TRBJ1-5; D not resolved. V lost 5 bases to trimming and J lost 0 bases, with 8 bases between them. This CDR3 is built from 14 residues. The germline gives CDR1 LNHDA, CDR2 SQIVND (reference sequence). The CDR3 DNA reads TGTGCCAGTAGTCGCGTGCGTAGCAATCAGCCCCAGCATTTT. Protein product: CASSRVRSNQPQHF.